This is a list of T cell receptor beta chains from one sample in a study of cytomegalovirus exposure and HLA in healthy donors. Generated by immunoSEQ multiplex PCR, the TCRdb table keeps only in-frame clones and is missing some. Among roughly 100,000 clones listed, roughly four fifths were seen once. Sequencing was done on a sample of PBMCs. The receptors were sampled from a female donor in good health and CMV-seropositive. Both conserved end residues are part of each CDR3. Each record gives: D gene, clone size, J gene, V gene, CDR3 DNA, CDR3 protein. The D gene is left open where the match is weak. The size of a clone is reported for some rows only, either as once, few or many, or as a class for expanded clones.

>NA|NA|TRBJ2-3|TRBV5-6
TGTGCCAGCAGCTATGCTAGCACGGATACGCAGTATTTT
CASSYASTDTQYF
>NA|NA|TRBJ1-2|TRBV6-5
TGTGCCAGCAGTTACACCTGGGACACTCATGGCTACACCTTC
CASSYTWDTHGYTF
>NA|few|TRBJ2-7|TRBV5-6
TGTGCCAGCAGCTTTGGCCTCTACGAGCAGTACTTC
CASSFGLYEQYF
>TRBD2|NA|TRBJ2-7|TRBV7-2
TGTGCCAGCAGCTTAGCGCGACTAGCCGAGCAGTACTTC
CASSLARLAEQYF
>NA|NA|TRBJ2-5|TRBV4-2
TGTGCCAGCAGCCAAGACTTTGAAGAGACCCAGTACTTC
CASSQDFEETQYF
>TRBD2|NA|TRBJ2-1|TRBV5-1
TGCGCCAGCAGCTTGGGGGAGGGCCACCTCGGTGAGCAGTTCTTC
CASSLGEGHLGEQFF
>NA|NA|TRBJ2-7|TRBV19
TGTGCCAGTAGTATGGCTGACAGGGAGCAGTACTTC
CASSMADREQYF
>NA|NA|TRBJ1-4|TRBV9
TGTGCCAGCAGCGTAGAAACAGGCCTAAATGAAAAACTGTTTTTT
CASSVETGLNEKLFF
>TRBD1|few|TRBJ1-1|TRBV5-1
TGCGCCAGCAACCGACAGGGAGGTGACACTGAAGCTTTCTTT
CASNRQGGDTEAFF
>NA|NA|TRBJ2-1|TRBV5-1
TGCGCCAGCAGCTTGACCACAGGGATAGATGAGCAGTTCTTC
CASSLTTGIDEQFF
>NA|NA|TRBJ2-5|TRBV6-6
TGTGCCACCAGGTGGAGGTATGGAGAGACCCAGTACTTC
CATRWRYGETQYF
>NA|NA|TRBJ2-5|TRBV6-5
TGTGCCAGCAGTTGGAGATCACAAGAGACCCAGTACTTC
CASSWRSQETQYF
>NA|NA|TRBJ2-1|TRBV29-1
TGCAGCGTTGAAGATCGCTACAATGAGCAGTTCTTC
CSVEDRYNEQFF
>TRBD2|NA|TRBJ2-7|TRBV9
TGTGCCAGCAGCGTATCTAGCGGGAGTCCCTACGAGCAGTACTTC
CASSVSSGSPYEQYF
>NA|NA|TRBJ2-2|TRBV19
TGTGCCAGTACAGGAAAAACGAACACCGGGGAGCTGTTTTTT
CASTGKTNTGELFF
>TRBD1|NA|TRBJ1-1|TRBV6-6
TGTGCCAGCATCAGGGACAGGGGCATGGACACTGAAGCTTTCTTT
CASIRDRGMDTEAFF
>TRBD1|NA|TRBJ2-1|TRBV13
TGTGCCAGCTTACTAGGGGGACAGGGCCTTTTCAATGAGCAGTTCTTC
CASLLGGQGLFNEQFF
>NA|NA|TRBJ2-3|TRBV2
TGTGCCAGCAGCCACGGACAGGGAGGGGGGGGTTTTACAGATACGCAGTATTTT
CASSHGQGGGGFTDTQYF
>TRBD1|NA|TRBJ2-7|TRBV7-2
TGTGCCAGCAGCAACCGGGACAGGGTCGCCTACGAGCAGTACTTC
CASSNRDRVAYEQYF
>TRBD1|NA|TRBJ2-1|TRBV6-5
TGTGCCAGCAGTTCCGGGACAGGGGAGCCTGAGCAGTTCTTC
CASSSGTGEPEQFF
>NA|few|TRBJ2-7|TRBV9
TGTGCCAGCAGCGTAGGCAGGAGGGGGCCGGAATCCTACGAGCAGTACTTC
CASSVGRRGPESYEQYF
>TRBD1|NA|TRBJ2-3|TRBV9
TGTGCCAGCAACCCGACAGGGGCGGCAGATACGCAGTATTTT
CASNPTGAADTQYF
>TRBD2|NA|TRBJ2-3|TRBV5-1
TGCGCCAGCAGCTTGGCGACTAGCATGGATACGCAGTATTTT
CASSLATSMDTQYF